This T cell receptor beta chain was observed in a study of CD4 T cells in relation to SARS-CoV-2 and coronaviruses. Study context: No peptide or an HIV-1 Nef peptide pool served as negative control.

Data came from immunoSEQ multiplex PCR; TCRdb stores just in-frame clones and leaves some out. In the table there are 15,000 or so clones, about four fifths of which are singletons. Germline-derived CDR1 and CDR2 are ENHRY and SYGVKD. This CDR3 has 16 amino acids. V lost 2 bases to trimming and J lost 1 base, with 12 bases between them. About this clone: Its antigen is not identified.

Study-wide points: Crossreactive clones expanded significantly less to SARS-CoV-2 than monoreactive clones. Crossreactivity was assessed only for spike protein, not other viral proteins.

CD4+ T cells from unexposed donors were obtained before the COVID-19 pandemic (2011-2018). After roughly ten days of culture, CD4+ T cells were isolated. What was sequenced was CD4+ T cells from PBMCs, cultured in vitro. V and J are TRBV10-3 and TRBJ2-4; D gene uncertain. The source of this sequence is a human donor in good health. CDR3 sequence (DNA): TGTGCCATCAGTGAGGACCCCCTGGGCGCCAAAAACATTCAGTACTTC. Translation gives CAISEDPLGAKNIQYF.